A selection of T cell receptor beta chains follows, all from one sample in a study of shared clonotypes between healthy human individuals. The table came from immunoSEQ multiplex PCR; TCRdb's copy has only in-frame clones and leaves some out. The sample shows millions of clones, 90% to 95% of them seen only once. What was sequenced was naive CD4+ T cells sorted from blood. These receptors were obtained from a man between 18 and 29 years old in good health. The CDR3 runs from the conserved cysteine through the conserved F or W. The order of the fields is V gene, J gene, CDR3 protein.

V gene: TRBV12-5; J gene: TRBJ2-3; CDR3 protein: CASAFSGRPGTDTQYF
V gene: TRBV11-2; J gene: TRBJ2-1; CDR3 protein: CASSLDREPYNEQFF
V gene: TRBV5-1; J gene: TRBJ1-4; CDR3 protein: CASRDDSTNEKLFF
V gene: TRBV7-9; J gene: TRBJ2-6; CDR3 protein: CASSASGPWGANVLTF
V gene: TRBV5-1; J gene: TRBJ2-3; CDR3 protein: CASSLTTGRVDTQYF
V gene: TRBV11-2; J gene: TRBJ1-4; CDR3 protein: CASSSGVGMGANEKLFF
V gene: TRBV7-2; J gene: TRBJ1-1; CDR3 protein: CASSLRWGGTEAFF
V gene: TRBV27; J gene: TRBJ1-1; CDR3 protein: CASSPTAPSNTEAFF
V gene: TRBV30; J gene: TRBJ1-1; CDR3 protein: CAWTPRREEDTEAFF
V gene: TRBV18; J gene: TRBJ2-2; CDR3 protein: CASSPRQGDTGELFF
V gene: TRBV11-2; J gene: TRBJ2-1; CDR3 protein: CASSARLAGGLSLFF
V gene: TRBV10-3; J gene: TRBJ2-7; CDR3 protein: CAIRDSSYEQYF
V gene: TRBV29-1; J gene: TRBJ2-5; CDR3 protein: CSARQGKETQYF
V gene: TRBV18; J gene: TRBJ2-7; CDR3 protein: CASSSGQGANEQYF
V gene: TRBV7-8; J gene: TRBJ2-2; CDR3 protein: CASSLVPGGTGELFF
V gene: TRBV10-3; J gene: TRBJ1-5; CDR3 protein: CAISETGGVSNQPQHF
V gene: TRBV29-1; J gene: TRBJ2-7; CDR3 protein: CSVTLRDRGWAIEQYF
V gene: TRBV9; J gene: TRBJ2-5; CDR3 protein: CASSVGAGTRETQYF
V gene: TRBV18; J gene: TRBJ2-5; CDR3 protein: CASSPQKEETQYF
V gene: TRBV18; J gene: TRBJ2-3; CDR3 protein: CASSPRLAGATDTQYF
V gene: TRBV5-6; J gene: TRBJ2-7; CDR3 protein: CASSRGQAFYEQYF
V gene: TRBV28; J gene: TRBJ1-6; CDR3 protein: CASSPGTDYSPLHF
V gene: TRBV6-6; J gene: TRBJ2-7; CDR3 protein: CASSRDSTYEQYF
V gene: TRBV11-2; J gene: TRBJ2-7; CDR3 protein: CASSLVPGLAGHEQYF
V gene: TRBV9; J gene: TRBJ2-7; CDR3 protein: CASSVGSWGGRDEQYF